This entry features one T cell receptor (beta chain) sequence. In its sample, this clone was seen a few times. Its antigen remains unidentified. No base qualities exist here, and no much larger clone lies one base off it. The data originate from a study of a mutant IDH1 vaccine in newly diagnosed glioma (dated by TCRdb to 2020 to 2023). Regarding the study in general: Eight vaccinations were administered to patients in weeks 1, 3, 5, 7, 11, 15, 19 and 23, corresponding to visits V03 through V10. In the chemotherapy-containing groups, vaccination started alongside temozolomide cycles, whereas in patients who had radiotherapy alone it started 4-6 weeks after radiotherapy. Of the approximately 33 treated patients, around 60% were male and about 40% were female, and the mean age was 40.4 years. Prior to enrollment, patients had been given standard therapy consisting of radiotherapy alone, temozolomide alone, or radiochemotherapy with temozolomide, with the combination given to most patients. Six visits were used for peripheral blood collection: V03 (baseline), V05, V07, V10, V12 and V13. For exploratory analyses, longitudinal TCRB deep sequencing was carried out in around 24 treated patients wherever samples were available.

Summary of the overall study and its limitations: Selection of PBMC samples for TCRB deep sequencing was based on availability. It was noted by the authors that analyses of patient blood samples could not be reproduced owing to sample limitations. Vaccine-induced immune responses across multiple MHC alleles were detected in approximately 94% of patients. No apparent relationship was observed between pseudoprogression and alterations in the top peripheral T cell clonotypes detected by TCRB sequencing.

The time point label on this specimen signifies: week 5, during vaccination. Each vaccine dose was 300 ug of a 20-mer mutant IDH1 peptide in Montanide, given subcutaneously with topical imiquimod. The donors had newly diagnosed IDH1-mutant astrocytomas of WHO grade 3 or 4 that showed loss of nuclear ATRX. The samples were drawn from NOA16, a multicentre, single-arm, open-label phase I trial in Germany that tested a mutant IDH1 peptide vaccine in humans for the first time. Genomic DNA for TCRB sequencing was isolated from EDTA blood with the DNeasy Blood and Tissue Kit. CDR1 is given as LNHDA and CDR2 as SQIVND, both from the germline V gene (reference sequence). The CDR3 holds 13 amino acids from the cysteine to the phenylalanine. Of the read, only the CDR3 DNA is kept; its 39 bases are in frame from base 1. Trimming removed 6 bases from V and 4 bases from J, leaving 12 bases between the germline ends.

The library was produced with the immunoSEQ multiplex PCR assay. Following the manufacturer's protocol, the hsTCRB Kit was used to amplify rearranged TCR beta chain sequences. An Illumina MiSeq was used to sequence the TCRB libraries. The paper's processing steps were these. The kit vendor's proprietary platform handled demultiplexing, trimming and gene mapping. Imported from immuneACCESS, the table was reduced by TCRdb to in-frame sequences with V and J called. These copies leave out some clones; in studies compared against another copy, an unresolved V gene accounts for under half, and the cause of the remainder is not known. That table supplies the V and J calls and clone size; D and trimming were determined from the DNA. This sample lists around 56,000 clones; about 80% were detected once. The biggest ten clones account for about 3.1% of the sample.

Rearrangement joined TRBV19 to TRBJ1-1, with TRBD1 as a weak D call on 5 bases. The source was PBMCs, collected from a glioma patient whose treatment included an IDH1 peptide vaccine. The source is a young woman with glioma. Some clones in this sample may be carry-over from other donors' samples. The CDR3 here reads CASSQGGFTEAFF. In nucleotides, the sequence is TGTGCCAGTAGCCAGGGCGGCTTCACTGAAGCTTTCTTT.